A selection of T cell receptor beta chains follows, all from one sample in a study of T cell responses to AZD1222 COVID-19 vaccine. Assay used: immunoSEQ multiplex PCR; TCRdb lists only in-frame clones, some missing. The sample lists about 53,000 clones; around 84% were seen once. The specimen was peripheral blood, collected on day 0 of AZD1222 vaccination. The source of these receptors is an adult in good health. Both conserved end residues are trimmed from each CDR3. Each record gives: V gene, CDR3 length, J gene, CDR3 protein.

>TRBV10-3|11|TRBJ1-2
ATGTPNLYGYT
>TRBV11-2|13|TRBJ1-2
ASSHWTGTTYGYT
>TRBV19|11|TRBJ1-2
AEVGGPGYGYT
>TRBV18|13|TRBJ1-3
ASSPDSLSGNTIY
>TRBV18|15|TRBJ2-4
ASSPRERAAAKNIQY
>TRBV11-2|14|TRBJ2-1
ASSLGAAGGDNEQF
>TRBV10-3|12|TRBJ2-7
AISEPTSGYEQY
>TRBV6-5|14|TRBJ2-3
ASSYPTTVNTDTQY
>TRBV19|12|TRBJ1-2
ASSTRGTNYGYT
>TRBV7-9|12|TRBJ1-4
ASSLGENSEKLF
>TRBV27|14|TRBJ2-7
ASSSRGGPRSYEQY
>TRBV28|12|TRBJ1-1
ASSSPGPTYEAF
>TRBV4-1|15|TRBJ2-7
ASSQDFKTGAGYEQY
>TRBV9|13|TRBJ2-2
ASSRDRGIGGELF
>TRBV11-2|16|TRBJ2-7
ASSFLRELSGRAYEQY
>TRBV9|13|TRBJ1-6
ASSVERQGGSPLH
>TRBV6-5|11|TRBJ1-2
ASRGGGGYGYT
>TRBV11-3|10|TRBJ2-1
ASSPQNNEQF
>TRBV5-6|11|TRBJ2-1
ASSTVAADEQF
>TRBV2|12|TRBJ2-4
ARSKVGAKNIQY
>TRBV28|11|TRBJ1-5
ASQGTGNQPQH
>TRBV27|12|TRBJ1-2
ASSPRTGGRGYT
>TRBV12-3/TRBV12-4|10|TRBJ2-3
ASSLARDTQY
>TRBV6-2/TRBV6-3|18|TRBJ2-7
ASSQLTHFSGGKVPYEQY
>TRBV12-3/TRBV12-4|9|TRBJ2-7
ASSLVDEQY
>TRBV7-9|14|TRBJ1-1
ASNQYAGGSRTEAF
>TRBV19|13|TRBJ1-1
ASSYRDSGGTEAF
>TRBV28|13|TRBJ1-3
ASSSRGFSGNTIY
>TRBV6-5|9|TRBJ1-1
ASRRQHEAF
>TRBV5-5|13|TRBJ2-7
ASSAGTGPQREQY
>TRBV5-4|13|TRBJ2-7
ASSWRLAGKGEQY
>TRBV2|13|TRBJ2-1
ASARIASDYNEQF
>TRBV19|13|TRBJ1-5
ASSSQVESGQPQH
>TRBV28|12|TRBJ2-3
ASRPGGGTDTQY
>TRBV11-2|10|TRBJ1-5
ASPRGGWSQH
>TRBV7-8|12|TRBJ2-1
ASSFAGRVGEQF
>TRBV6-5|11|TRBJ2-3
ASRNRATDTQY
>TRBV6-5|13|TRBJ1-5
ASRRGTDRVQPQH
>TRBV2|10|TRBJ1-2
ASRVGSYGYT
>TRBV18|13|TRBJ2-2
ASSPGQGSTGELF
>TRBV6-6|13|TRBJ1-1
ASSKETGVNTEAF
>TRBV19|14|TRBJ1-2
ASSHYRGEINYGYT
>TRBV12-3/TRBV12-4|11|TRBJ2-7
ASSLSGRSEQY
>TRBV7-2|13|TRBJ2-2
ASSLAKGVGGELF
>TRBV4-3|13|TRBJ1-2
ASSQKKGRNYGYT
>TRBV29-1|13|TRBJ2-3
SVGTGPERMDTQY
>TRBV7-9|15|TRBJ1-1
ASSSTGETGLNTEAF
>TRBV11-2|12|TRBJ1-3
ASRQITSGNTIY
>TRBV19|13|TRBJ1-2
ASSIPGQGANGYT
>TRBV27|12|TRBJ2-7
ASKRGERGYEQY
>TRBV7-9|15|TRBJ1-2
ASSLGTGVLKNYGYT
>TRBV27|11|TRBJ2-2
AAGDRTTGELF